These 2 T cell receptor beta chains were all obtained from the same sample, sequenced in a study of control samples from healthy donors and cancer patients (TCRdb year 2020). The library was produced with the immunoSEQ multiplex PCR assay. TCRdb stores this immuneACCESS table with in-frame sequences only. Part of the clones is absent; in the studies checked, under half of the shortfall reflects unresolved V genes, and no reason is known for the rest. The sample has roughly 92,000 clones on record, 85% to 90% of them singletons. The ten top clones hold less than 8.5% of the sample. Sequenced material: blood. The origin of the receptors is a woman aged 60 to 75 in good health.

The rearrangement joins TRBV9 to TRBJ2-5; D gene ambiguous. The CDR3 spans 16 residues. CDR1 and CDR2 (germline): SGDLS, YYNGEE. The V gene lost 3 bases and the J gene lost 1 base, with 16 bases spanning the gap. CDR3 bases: TGTGCCAGCAGCGCCCTATGGGGATCAACCCAAGAGACCCAGTACTTC. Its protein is CASSALWGSTQETQYF.

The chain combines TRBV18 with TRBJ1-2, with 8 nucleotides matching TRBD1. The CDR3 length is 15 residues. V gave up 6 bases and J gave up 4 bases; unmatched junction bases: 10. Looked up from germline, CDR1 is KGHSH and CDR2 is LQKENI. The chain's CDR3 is CASSRRTGTPYGYTF. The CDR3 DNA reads TGTGCCAGCTCCCGACGGACAGGGACGCCCTATGGCTACACCTTC.